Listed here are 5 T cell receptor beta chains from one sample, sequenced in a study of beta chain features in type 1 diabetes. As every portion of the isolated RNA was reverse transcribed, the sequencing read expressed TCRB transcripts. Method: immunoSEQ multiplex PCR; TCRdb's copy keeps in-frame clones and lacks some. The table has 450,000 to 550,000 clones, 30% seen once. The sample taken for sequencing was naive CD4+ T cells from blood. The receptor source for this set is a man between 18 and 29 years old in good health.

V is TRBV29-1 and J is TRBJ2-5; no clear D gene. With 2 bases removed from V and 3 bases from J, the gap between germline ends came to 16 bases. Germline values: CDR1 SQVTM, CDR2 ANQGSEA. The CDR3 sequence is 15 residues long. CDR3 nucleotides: TGCAGCGTTGAACTGACGAATGCTAAAAAAGAGACCCAGTACTTC. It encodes CSVELTNAKKETQYF. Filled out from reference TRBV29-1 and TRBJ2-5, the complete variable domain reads SAVISQKPSRDICQRGTSLTIQCQVDSQVTMMFWYRQQPGQSLTLIATANQGSEATYESGFVIDKFPISRPNLTFSTLTVSNMSPEDSSIYLCSVELTNAKKETQYFGPGTRLLVL.

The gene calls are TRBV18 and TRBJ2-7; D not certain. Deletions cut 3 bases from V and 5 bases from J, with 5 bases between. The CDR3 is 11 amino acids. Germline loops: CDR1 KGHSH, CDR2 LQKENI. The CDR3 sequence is CASSPEDEQYF. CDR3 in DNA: TGTGCCAGCTCACCGGAAGACGAGCAGTACTTC.

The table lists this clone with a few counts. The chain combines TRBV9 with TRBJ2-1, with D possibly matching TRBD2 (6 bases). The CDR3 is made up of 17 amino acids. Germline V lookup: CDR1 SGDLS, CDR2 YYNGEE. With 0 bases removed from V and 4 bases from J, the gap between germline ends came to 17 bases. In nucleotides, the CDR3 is TGTGCCAGCAGCGTAGAGGCGCCGGGACTCCGGTACAATGAGCAGTTCTTC. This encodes CASSVEAPGLRYNEQFF.

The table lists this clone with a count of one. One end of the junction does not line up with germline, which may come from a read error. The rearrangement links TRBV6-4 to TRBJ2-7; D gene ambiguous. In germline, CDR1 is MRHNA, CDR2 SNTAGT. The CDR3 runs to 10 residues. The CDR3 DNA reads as TGTGCCAGCAGTGCGGCCCCGTCGCCCTTC. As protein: CASSAAPSPF.

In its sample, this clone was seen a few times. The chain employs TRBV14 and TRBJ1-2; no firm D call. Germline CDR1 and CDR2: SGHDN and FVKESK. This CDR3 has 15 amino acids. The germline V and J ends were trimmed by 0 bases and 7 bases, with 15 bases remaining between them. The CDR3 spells CASSQDLGGKTGYTF. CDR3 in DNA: TGTGCCAGCAGCCAAGATCTGGGAGGGAAAACTGGCTACACCTTC.